The T cell receptor beta chain under discussion was sequenced for a study of T cell responses to AZD1222 COVID-19 vaccine. Study at large: Second-dose groups at about 4 or about 12 weeks were pooled.

CDR1 and CDR2 from the germline V gene are SEHNR and FQNEAQ (reference sequence). The CDR3 has 15 residues. Unmatched junction bases numbered 7, after V lost 5 bases and J lost 3 bases. There are a few counts of this clone. The assay was immunoSEQ multiplex PCR, and TCRdb's table has in-frame clones only and misses some. The data contain around 140,000 clones, roughly 89% of them singletons. The V and J genes are TRBV7-9 and TRBJ1-1, with TRBD1 matching 9 bases. Sequenced material: peripheral blood, taken on day 0 of AZD1222 vaccination. The source is an adult in good health. The CDR3 sequence is CASSPGTGQDTEAFF. DNA for the CDR3: TGTGCCAGCAGCCCCGGGACAGGGCAGGACACTGAAGCTTTCTTT. Full variable domain (missing parts from reference TRBV7-9 and TRBJ1-1): DTGVSQNPRHKITKRGQNVTFRCDPISEHNRLYWYRQTLGQGPEFLTYFQNEAQLEKSRLLSDRFSAERPKGSFSTLEIQRTEQGDSAMYLCASSPGTGQDTEAFFGQGTRLTVV.